The T cell receptor (beta chain) described here comes from a study of beta chain features in type 1 diabetes. Turning to the study itself: Across all samples, approximately 99 million sorted cells were examined. Study outcomes and limitations: In all four CD4+ subsets, TCRB CDR3 length was significantly, moderately reduced in type 1 diabetes.

Germline CDR1 reads MGHRA; CDR2 reads YSYEKL. V gave up 3 bases and J gave up 4 bases, with 10 bases separating them. CDR3 size: 13 residues. Reverse transcribing all isolated RNA meant expressed TCRB transcripts were sequenced. The assay was immunoSEQ multiplex PCR, and TCRdb's table has in-frame clones only and misses some. The data contain some 360,000 clones, over 9% of them singletons. This clone was observed a few times. Its antigen is unidentified. This receptor was obtained from a man between 25 and 39 years old with type 1 diabetes. The rearrangement joins TRBV4-1 to TRBJ2-7; possible D gene TRBD1, 6 bases. Sequencing was performed on central memory CD4+ T cells from blood. The CDR3 nucleotides read TGCGCCAGCAGCCACGACCAGGGGTACGAGCAGTACTTC. The encoded protein is CASSHDQGYEQYF.